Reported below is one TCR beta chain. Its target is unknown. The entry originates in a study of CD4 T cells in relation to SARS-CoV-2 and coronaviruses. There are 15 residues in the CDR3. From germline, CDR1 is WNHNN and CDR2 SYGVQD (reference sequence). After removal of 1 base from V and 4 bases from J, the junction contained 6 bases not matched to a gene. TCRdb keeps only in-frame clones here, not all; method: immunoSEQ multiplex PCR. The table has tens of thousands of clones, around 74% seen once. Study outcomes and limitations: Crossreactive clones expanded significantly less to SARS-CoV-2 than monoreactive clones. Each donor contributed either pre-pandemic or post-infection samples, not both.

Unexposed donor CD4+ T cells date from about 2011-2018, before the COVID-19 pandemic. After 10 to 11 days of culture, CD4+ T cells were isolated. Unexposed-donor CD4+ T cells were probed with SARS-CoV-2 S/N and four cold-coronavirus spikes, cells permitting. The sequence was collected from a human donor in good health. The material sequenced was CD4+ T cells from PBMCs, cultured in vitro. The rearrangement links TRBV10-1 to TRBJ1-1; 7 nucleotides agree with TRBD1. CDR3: CASSEFHQGGTEAFF. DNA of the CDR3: TGCGCCAGCAGTGAGTTTCATCAGGGGGGCACTGAAGCTTTCTTT.